This record covers a single T cell receptor (beta chain). The antigen is unknown. These data belong to a study of shared clonotypes between healthy human individuals. The CDR3 has 14 residues. The V gene's germline CDR1 is SNHLY and CDR2 FYNNEI. Study results and caveats: Some clonotypes were shared by all four sorted-subset donors, while others were not shared. The non-shared ones had lower generation probabilities than the shared ones.

Assay execution proceeded at the deep level. This table comes from immunoSEQ multiplex PCR, and its TCRdb copy is limited to in-frame clones, with some not included. This table holds about 600,000 clones, 98% found once. Naive CD8 isolation took CD45RO-negative cells positively selected for CCR7 and excluded terminally differentiated effector memory CD45RA+ cells. The receptor's source is a man aged 25-45 years in good health. Sequences were obtained from naive CD8+ T cells sorted from blood. The genes are TRBV2 and TRBJ2-3; 10 bases are a match to TRBD1. The CDR3 DNA follows: TGTACTTCCTCAAGGGACAGGGGTCGGAATACGCAGTATTTT. Protein sequence: CTSSRDRGRNTQYF.